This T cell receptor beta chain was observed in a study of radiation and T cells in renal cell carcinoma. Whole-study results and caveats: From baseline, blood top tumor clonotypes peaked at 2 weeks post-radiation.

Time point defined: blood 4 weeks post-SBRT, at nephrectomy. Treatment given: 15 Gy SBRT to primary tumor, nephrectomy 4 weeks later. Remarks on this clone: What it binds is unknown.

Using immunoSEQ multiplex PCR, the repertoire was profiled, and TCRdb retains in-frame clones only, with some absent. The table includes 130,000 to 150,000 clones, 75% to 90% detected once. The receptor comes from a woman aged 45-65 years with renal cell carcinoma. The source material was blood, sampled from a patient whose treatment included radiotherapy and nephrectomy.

CDR3 in amino acids: CASSGTSGNTGELFF. The CDR3 nucleotides read TGTGCCAGCAGCGGGACTAGCGGAAACACCGGGGAGCTGTTTTTT. The chain uses TRBV6-1 and TRBJ2-2; 11 bases match TRBD2. The CDR3 is 15 amino acids. The germline CDR1 and CDR2 sequences are MNHNS and SASEGT. The V segment lost 6 bases and the J segment 2 bases; nucleotides outside the gene matches: 2.